Here is one TCR beta chain with its context. Its antigen is unidentified. Deletions cut 7 bases from V and 3 bases from J, with 8 bases between. The CDR3 has 12 amino acids. Researchers prepared the TCRbeta library using unique molecular identifiers, the study reports. TCRdb itself ran the PCR reads through MiXCR, one entry per CDR3 protein. The table includes about 1,000,000 distinct CDR3 sequences, under 30% detected once. The data are from a study of T-cell reconstitution after alpha-beta-depleted transplantation in children. General observations from the study: There were some patients whose high TCRbeta diversity at day 60 came from surviving recipient T cells and thymic progenitors.

The rearrangement uses TRBV12-3 or TRBV12-4 and TRBJ2-3; D is undetermined. The sequence was collected from a boy under three years old who had a stem cell transplant for SCID, so the T cells may come from the graft donor. The sequencing used PBMCs, mostly from graft donor cells, collected 360 days after TCRalphabeta/CD19-depleted stem cell transplant. The CDR3 coding sequence is TGTGCCAGCAAAAGACGAACAGATACGCAGTATTTT. Translated: CASKRRTDTQYF.